A selection of T cell receptor beta chains follows, all from one sample in a study of post-analysis software for immune sequencing data. TCRdb analysed the PCR reads with MiXCR anew, one entry per CDR3 protein. This table holds hundreds of thousands of distinct CDR3 sequences, roughly 27% found once. Sequenced sample: blood. The receptors were gathered from a girl between 5 and 17 years old with multiple sclerosis. The CDR3 runs from the conserved cysteine through the conserved F or W. The D gene is left open where the match is weak. For some rows the clone size is stated as once, few or many, or as a class when expanded; others skip it.

V: TRBV19
D: .
length: 15
J: TRBJ2-1
size: .
CDR3: CASSASGISYNEQFF
DNA: TGTGCCAGTAGCGCCAGCGGTATCTCCTACAATGAGCAGTTCTTC

V: TRBV4-3
D: .
length: 16
J: TRBJ1-5
size: .
CDR3: CASSSRKGVYNQPQHF
DNA: TGCGCCAGCAGCTCCAGGAAGGGGGTATACAATCAGCCCCAGCATTTT

V: TRBV5-6
D: .
length: 15
J: TRBJ2-3
size: .
CDR3: CASSLWDPSTDTQYF
DNA: TGTGCCAGCAGCTTGTGGGATCCTAGCACAGATACGCAGTATTTT

V: TRBV15
D: .
length: 17
J: TRBJ1-1
size: .
CDR3: CATSRGWGTSAGTEAFF
DNA: TGTGCCACCAGCAGAGGGTGGGGGACGTCCGCGGGCACTGAAGCTTTCTTT

V: TRBV24-1
D: .
length: 14
J: TRBJ1-1
size: .
CDR3: CATSEDGKNTEAFF
DNA: TGTGCCACCAGTGAGGACGGAAAGAACACTGAAGCTTTCTTT

V: TRBV7-2
D: TRBD1
length: 15
J: TRBJ1-5
size: .
CDR3: CASSLDRGANQPQHF
DNA: TGTGCCAGCAGCTTAGACAGGGGAGCGAACCAGCCCCAGCATTTT

V: TRBV6-5
D: TRBD1
length: 13
J: TRBJ1-2
size: few
CDR3: CASSATGNYGYTF
DNA: TGTGCCAGCAGCGCGACAGGGAACTATGGCTACACCTTC

V: TRBV15
D: .
length: 12
J: TRBJ1-4
size: few
CDR3: CATSRSNEKLFF
DNA: TGTGCCACCAGCAGGAGTAATGAAAAACTGTTTTTT

V: TRBV7-9
D: .
length: 13
J: TRBJ2-7
size: few
CDR3: CASSFLIGHEQYF
DNA: TGTGCCAGCAGCTTTCTGATTGGGCACGAGCAGTACTTC

V: TRBV20-1
D: .
length: 13
J: TRBJ2-5
size: .
CDR3: CSASGGHQETQYF
DNA: TGCAGTGCTAGCGGGGGACACCAAGAGACCCAGTACTTC

V: TRBV7-2
D: .
length: 17
J: TRBJ1-1
size: .
CDR3: CASSLVPRSRGGTEAFF
DNA: TGTGCCAGCAGCTTAGTTCCCCGGTCTCGGGGGGGGACTGAAGCTTTCTTT

V: TRBV6-5
D: TRBD2
length: 18
J: TRBJ2-5
size: .
CDR3: CASSYGARPTGGGETQYF
DNA: TGTGCCAGCAGTTACGGAGCCCGACCAACTGGCGGGGGAGAGACCCAGTACTTC

V: TRBV7-9
D: TRBD1
length: 16
J: TRBJ1-5
size: .
CDR3: CTSSLTGTVSNQPQHF
DNA: TGTACCAGCAGCTTAACTGGGACAGTTAGCAATCAGCCCCAGCATTTT

V: TRBV19
D: .
length: 16
J: TRBJ2-4
size: .
CDR3: CASSMDRQLAKNIQYF
DNA: TGTGCCAGTAGTATGGACAGACAACTAGCCAAAAACATTCAGTACTTC

V: TRBV20-1
D: .
length: 15
J: TRBJ1-4
size: few
CDR3: CSAPSRRATNEKLFF
DNA: TGCAGTGCTCCTTCGCGACGGGCAACTAATGAAAAACTGTTTTTT

V: TRBV20-1
D: .
length: 13
J: TRBJ2-5
size: .
CDR3: CSARRGALETQYF
DNA: TGCAGTGCTAGACGGGGGGCTCTTGAGACCCAGTACTTC

V: TRBV4-1
D: .
length: 15
J: TRBJ1-4
size: once
CDR3: CVSSQDLGANEKLFF
DNA: TGCGTCAGCAGCCAAGATCTTGGGGCTAATGAAAAACTGTTTTTT

V: TRBV5-5
D: .
length: 13
J: TRBJ2-5
size: .
CDR3: CASSEREIRGQYF
DNA: TGTGCCAGCAGCGAGCGAGAGATACGAGGGCAGTACTTC

V: TRBV5-1
D: TRBD1
length: 14
J: TRBJ1-2
size: few
CDR3: CASSSDRGLYGYTF
DNA: TGCGCCAGCAGCTCGGACAGGGGGCTTTATGGCTACACCTTC

V: TRBV28
D: TRBD2
length: 17
J: TRBJ2-1
size: .
CDR3: CASSSPLRGGSYNEQFF
DNA: TGTGCCAGCAGTTCCCCCCTACGGGGGGGCTCCTACAATGAGCAGTTCTTC

V: TRBV20-1
D: .
length: 13
J: TRBJ2-7
size: many
CDR3: CSARTRASYEQYF
DNA: TGCAGTGCTAGAACCAGGGCCTCCTACGAGCAGTACTTC

V: TRBV12-3/TRBV12-4
D: .
length: 13
J: TRBJ2-3
size: .
CDR3: CASSLLGADTQYF
DNA: TGTGCCAGCAGTTTGTTGGGCGCAGATACGCAGTATTTT

V: TRBV10-3
D: .
length: 11
J: TRBJ2-7
size: .
CDR3: CAIGELGEQYF
DNA: TGTGCCATCGGGGAACTGGGAGAGCAGTACTTC

V: TRBV6-5
D: TRBD2
length: 15
J: TRBJ2-1
size: .
CDR3: CASSYSIPGRDEQFF
DNA: TGTGCCAGCAGTTACTCGATTCCAGGGAGGGATGAGCAGTTCTTC

V: TRBV7-9
D: .
length: 14
J: TRBJ1-5
size: .
CDR3: CASSLARSAQPQHF
DNA: TGTGCCAGCAGCTTAGCGCGGTCGGCTCAGCCCCAGCATTTT

V: TRBV12-3/TRBV12-4
D: .
length: 14
J: TRBJ2-1
size: .
CDR3: CVSSRGANYNEQFF
DNA: TGTGTCAGCAGCCGGGGGGCCAATTACAATGAGCAGTTCTTC

V: TRBV6-2/TRBV6-3
D: .
length: 12
J: TRBJ2-7
size: few
CDR3: CASSHSVYEQYF
DNA: TGTGCCAGCAGCCACTCCGTCTACGAGCAGTACTTC

V: TRBV9
D: .
length: 15
J: TRBJ2-5
size: .
CDR3: CASSVRGSWEETQYF
DNA: TGTGCCAGCAGCGTTAGGGGGAGTTGGGAAGAGACCCAGTACTTC

V: TRBV20-1
D: TRBD2
length: 16
J: TRBJ2-5
size: many
CDR3: CSATTQLAGGIETQYF
DNA: TGCAGTGCTACCACACAACTAGCGGGAGGGATAGAGACCCAGTACTTC

V: TRBV28
D: .
length: 13
J: TRBJ2-1
size: .
CDR3: CASRVPGRNEQFF
DNA: TGTGCCAGCAGGGTCCCGGGCCGGAATGAGCAGTTCTTC

V: TRBV29-1
D: TRBD1
length: 13
J: TRBJ2-7
size: many
CDR3: CSVTGTGIYEQYF
DNA: TGCAGCGTCACCGGGACAGGGATCTACGAGCAGTACTTC

V: TRBV20-1
D: TRBD2
length: 14
J: TRBJ2-1
size: .
CDR3: CSAASGRLNNEQFF
DNA: TGCAGTGCGGCTAGCGGGAGGTTAAACAATGAGCAGTTCTTC

V: TRBV6-1
D: .
length: 14
J: TRBJ2-7
size: many
CDR3: CASSEANRVYEQYF
DNA: TGTGCCAGCAGTGAAGCGAATCGCGTTTACGAGCAGTACTTC

V: TRBV4-3
D: TRBD2
length: 19
J: TRBJ2-1
size: .
CDR3: CASSQYYAALAGPGNEQFF
DNA: TGCGCCAGCAGCCAATACTACGCCGCACTAGCGGGACCGGGAAATGAGCAGTTCTTC

V: TRBV14
D: .
length: 16
J: TRBJ2-5
size: .
CDR3: CASSRKVGAGQETQYF
DNA: TGTGCCAGCAGCAGAAAGGTTGGAGCTGGCCAAGAGACCCAGTACTTC

V: TRBV20-1
D: TRBD2
length: 16
J: TRBJ2-1
size: .
CDR3: CSATGTSGTHYNEQFF
DNA: TGCAGTGCAACCGGGACTAGCGGGACCCACTACAATGAGCAGTTCTTC

V: TRBV20-1
D: TRBD2
length: 16
J: TRBJ2-5
size: .
CDR3: CSARDIGAGGGETQYF
DNA: TGCAGTGCTAGAGATATCGGAGCGGGGGGGGGAGAGACCCAGTACTTC

V: TRBV7-2
D: TRBD1
length: 13
J: TRBJ2-7
size: many
CDR3: CASSLGQARLEYF
DNA: TGTGCCAGCAGCTTGGGACAGGCTAGGTTGGAGTACTTC

V: TRBV7-2
D: .
length: 14
J: TRBJ2-1
size: .
CDR3: CTSSLGGSSHEQFF
DNA: TGTACCAGCAGCTTAGGTGGTAGTTCGCATGAGCAGTTCTTC

V: TRBV10-3
D: .
length: 14
J: TRBJ2-6
size: .
CDR3: CAISEGAGANVLTF
DNA: TGTGCCATCAGTGAGGGGGCCGGGGCCAACGTCCTGACTTTC

V: TRBV18
D: TRBD1
length: 16
J: TRBJ2-3
size: once
CDR3: CASSLTGGLDTDTQYF
DNA: TGTGCCAGCTCACTCACAGGGGGCTTGGACACAGATACGCAGTATTTT

V: TRBV9
D: .
length: 16
J: TRBJ2-5
size: .
CDR3: CASSVGVGGYGETQYF
DNA: TGTGCCAGCAGCGTAGGGGTGGGGGGCTACGGGGAGACCCAGTACTTC

V: TRBV6-4
D: .
length: 14
J: TRBJ2-6
size: few
CDR3: CASSPDDGANVLTF
DNA: TGTGCCAGCAGCCCCGACGATGGGGCCAACGTCCTGACTTTC

V: TRBV29-1
D: .
length: 10
J: TRBJ2-1
size: few
CDR3: CSVKNNEQFF
DNA: TGCAGCGTTAAAAACAATGAGCAGTTCTTC

V: TRBV20-1
D: TRBD1
length: 14
J: TRBJ2-7
size: few
CDR3: CSARRSGQTYEQYF
DNA: TGCAGTGCTAGAAGGTCGGGACAGACCTACGAGCAGTACTTC